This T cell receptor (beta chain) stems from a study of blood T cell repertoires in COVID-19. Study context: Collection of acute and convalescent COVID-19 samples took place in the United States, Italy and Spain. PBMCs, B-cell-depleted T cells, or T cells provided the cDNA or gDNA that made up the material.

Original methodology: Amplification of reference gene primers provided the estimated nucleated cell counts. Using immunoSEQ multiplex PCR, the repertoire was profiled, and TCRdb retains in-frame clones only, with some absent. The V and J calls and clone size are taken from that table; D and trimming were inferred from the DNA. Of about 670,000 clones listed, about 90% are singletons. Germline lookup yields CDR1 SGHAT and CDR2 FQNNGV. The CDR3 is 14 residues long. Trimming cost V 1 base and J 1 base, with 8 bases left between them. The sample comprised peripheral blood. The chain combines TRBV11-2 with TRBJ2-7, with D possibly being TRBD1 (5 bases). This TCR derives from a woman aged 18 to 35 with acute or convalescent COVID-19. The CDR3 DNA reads TGTGCCAGCAGCTTAGGGGGCAGGTCCTACGAGCAGTACTTC. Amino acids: CASSLGGRSYEQYF.